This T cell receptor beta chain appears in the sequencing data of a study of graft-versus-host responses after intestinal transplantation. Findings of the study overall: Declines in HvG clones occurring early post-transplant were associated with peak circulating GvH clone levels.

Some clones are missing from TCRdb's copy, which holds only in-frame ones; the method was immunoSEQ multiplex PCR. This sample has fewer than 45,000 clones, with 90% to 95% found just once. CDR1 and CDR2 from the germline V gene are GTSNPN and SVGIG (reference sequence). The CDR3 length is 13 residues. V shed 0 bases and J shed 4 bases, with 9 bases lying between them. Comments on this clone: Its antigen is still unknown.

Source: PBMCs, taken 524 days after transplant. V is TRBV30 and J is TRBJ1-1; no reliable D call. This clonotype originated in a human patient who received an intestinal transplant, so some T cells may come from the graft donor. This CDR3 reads CAWSVLAATEAFF. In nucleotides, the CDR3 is TGTGCCTGGAGTGTACTTGCGGCCACTGAAGCTTTCTTT.